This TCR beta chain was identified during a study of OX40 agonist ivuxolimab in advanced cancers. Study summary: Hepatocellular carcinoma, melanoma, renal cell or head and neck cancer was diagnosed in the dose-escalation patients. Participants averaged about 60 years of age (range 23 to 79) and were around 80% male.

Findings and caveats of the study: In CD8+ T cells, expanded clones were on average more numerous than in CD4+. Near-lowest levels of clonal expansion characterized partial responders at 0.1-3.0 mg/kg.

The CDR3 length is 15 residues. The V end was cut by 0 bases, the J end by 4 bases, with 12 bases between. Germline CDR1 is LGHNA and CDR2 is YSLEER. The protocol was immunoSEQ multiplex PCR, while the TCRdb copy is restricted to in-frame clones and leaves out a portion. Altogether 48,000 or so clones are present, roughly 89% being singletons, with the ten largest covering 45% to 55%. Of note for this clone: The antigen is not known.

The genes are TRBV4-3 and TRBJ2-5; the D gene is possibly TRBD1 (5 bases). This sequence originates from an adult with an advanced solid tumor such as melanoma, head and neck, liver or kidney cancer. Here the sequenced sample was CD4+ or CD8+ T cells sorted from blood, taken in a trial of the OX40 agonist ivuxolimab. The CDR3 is CASSQDPAGPETQYF. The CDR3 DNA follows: TGCGCCAGCAGCCAAGATCCAGCAGGGCCAGAGACCCAGTACTTC.